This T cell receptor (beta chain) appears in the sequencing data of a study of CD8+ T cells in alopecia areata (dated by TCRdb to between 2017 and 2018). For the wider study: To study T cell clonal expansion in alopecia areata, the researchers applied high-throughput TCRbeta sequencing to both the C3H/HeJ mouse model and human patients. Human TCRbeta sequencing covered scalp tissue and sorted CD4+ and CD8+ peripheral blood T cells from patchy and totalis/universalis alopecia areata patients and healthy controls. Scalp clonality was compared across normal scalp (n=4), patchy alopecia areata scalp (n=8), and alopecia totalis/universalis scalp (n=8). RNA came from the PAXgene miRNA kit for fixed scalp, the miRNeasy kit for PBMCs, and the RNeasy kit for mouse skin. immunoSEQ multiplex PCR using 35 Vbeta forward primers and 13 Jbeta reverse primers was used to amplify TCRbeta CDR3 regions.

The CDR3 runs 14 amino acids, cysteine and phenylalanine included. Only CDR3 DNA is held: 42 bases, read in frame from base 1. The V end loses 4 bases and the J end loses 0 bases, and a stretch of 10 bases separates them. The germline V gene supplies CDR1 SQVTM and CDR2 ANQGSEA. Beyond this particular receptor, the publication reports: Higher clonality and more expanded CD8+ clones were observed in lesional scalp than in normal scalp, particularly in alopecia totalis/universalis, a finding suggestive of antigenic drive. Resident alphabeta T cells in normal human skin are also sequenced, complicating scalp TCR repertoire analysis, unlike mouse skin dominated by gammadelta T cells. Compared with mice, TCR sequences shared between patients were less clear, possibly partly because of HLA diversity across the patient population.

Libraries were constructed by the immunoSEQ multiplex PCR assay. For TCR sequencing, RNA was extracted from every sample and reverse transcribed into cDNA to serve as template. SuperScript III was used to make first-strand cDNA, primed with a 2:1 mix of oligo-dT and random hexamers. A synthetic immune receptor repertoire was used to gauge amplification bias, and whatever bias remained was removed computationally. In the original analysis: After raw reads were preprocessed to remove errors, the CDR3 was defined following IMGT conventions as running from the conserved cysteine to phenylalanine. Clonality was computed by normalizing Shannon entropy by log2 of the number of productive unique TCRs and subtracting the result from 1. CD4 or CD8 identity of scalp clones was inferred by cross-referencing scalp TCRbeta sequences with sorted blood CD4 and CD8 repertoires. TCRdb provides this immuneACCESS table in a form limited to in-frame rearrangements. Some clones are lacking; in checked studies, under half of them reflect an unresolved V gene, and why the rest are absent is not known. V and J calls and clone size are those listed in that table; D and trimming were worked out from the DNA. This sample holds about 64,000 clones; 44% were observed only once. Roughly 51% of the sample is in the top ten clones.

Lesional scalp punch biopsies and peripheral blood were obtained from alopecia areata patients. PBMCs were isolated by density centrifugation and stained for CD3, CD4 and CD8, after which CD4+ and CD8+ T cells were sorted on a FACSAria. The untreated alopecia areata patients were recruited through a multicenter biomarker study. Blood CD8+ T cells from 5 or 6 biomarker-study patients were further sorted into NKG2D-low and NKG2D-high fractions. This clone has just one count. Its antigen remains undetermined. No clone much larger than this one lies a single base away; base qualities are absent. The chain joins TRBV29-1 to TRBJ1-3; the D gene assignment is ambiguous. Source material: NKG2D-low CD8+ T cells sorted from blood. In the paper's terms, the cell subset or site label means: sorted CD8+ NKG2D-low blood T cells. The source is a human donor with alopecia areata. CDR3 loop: CSVVLDSSGNTIYF. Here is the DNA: TGCAGCGTTGTCCTAGATAGCTCTGGAAACACCATATATTTT.